Following are 4 T cell receptor beta chains from one sample sequenced in a study of shared clonotypes between healthy human individuals. Data came from immunoSEQ multiplex PCR; TCRdb stores just in-frame clones and leaves some out. Among around 750,000 clones listed, less than 85% were seen once. The sequenced material came from memory CD4+ T cells sorted from blood. Subset indicated: CD45RA-negative fraction. The receptors were gathered from a woman under 40 in good health.

The V call is TRBV7-9, the J call TRBJ2-2; D gene unclear. The CDR3 is 13 amino acids. Trimming took 3 bases from V and 8 from J, leaving 10 bases between them. CDR1 is SEHNR, CDR2 FQNEAQ, per germline (reference sequence). Written as DNA, the CDR3 is TGTGCCAGCAGCTTGAGCTTAGCTGGGGAGCTGTTTTTT. As protein: CASSLSLAGELFF.

V usage is TRBV2 and J usage is TRBJ2-1; 9 nucleotides line up with TRBD2. Germline-derived CDR1 and CDR2 are SNHLY and FYNNEI. This CDR3 is built from 15 residues. Trimming removed 0 bases from V and 4 bases from J; junction bases left unmatched: 1. The DNA of the CDR3 is TGTGCCAGCAGTGAAGCGGGACTAGCTTACAATGAGCAGTTCTTC. It yields the protein CASSEAGLAYNEQFF.

V and J are TRBV30 and TRBJ1-3; perhaps TRBD1 as D (5 bases). The V gene lost 2 bases and the J gene lost 0 bases, with 14 bases spanning the gap. The CDR3 contains 16 residues. CDR1 and CDR2 (germline): GTSNPN, SVGIG (reference sequence). This chain's CDR3 is CAWSRGDGGSGNTIYF. DNA for the CDR3: TGTGCCTGGAGTCGAGGAGACGGGGGCTCTGGAAACACCATATATTTT. The full variable domain, in which reference TRBV30 and TRBJ1-3 provide the parts outside the CDR3, is SQTIHQWPATLVQPVGSPLSLECTVEGTSNPNLYWYRQAAGRGLQLLFYSVGIGQISSEVPQNLSASRPQDRQFILSSKKLLLSDSGFYLCAWSRGDGGSGNTIYFGEGSWLTVV.

This clone has a handful of counts. This chain uses TRBV4-1 with TRBJ1-2; tentative D call: TRBD1 (6 bases). Germline V CDR1 and CDR2: MGHRA, YSYEKL. Trimming removed 1 base at V and 4 bases at J, with 16 bases between. The CDR3 loop spans 16 amino acids. In DNA form, the CDR3 reads TGCGCCAGCAGCCAAGCAGACAGGAGTGAAATCTATGGCTACACCTTC. Its protein is CASSQADRSEIYGYTF.